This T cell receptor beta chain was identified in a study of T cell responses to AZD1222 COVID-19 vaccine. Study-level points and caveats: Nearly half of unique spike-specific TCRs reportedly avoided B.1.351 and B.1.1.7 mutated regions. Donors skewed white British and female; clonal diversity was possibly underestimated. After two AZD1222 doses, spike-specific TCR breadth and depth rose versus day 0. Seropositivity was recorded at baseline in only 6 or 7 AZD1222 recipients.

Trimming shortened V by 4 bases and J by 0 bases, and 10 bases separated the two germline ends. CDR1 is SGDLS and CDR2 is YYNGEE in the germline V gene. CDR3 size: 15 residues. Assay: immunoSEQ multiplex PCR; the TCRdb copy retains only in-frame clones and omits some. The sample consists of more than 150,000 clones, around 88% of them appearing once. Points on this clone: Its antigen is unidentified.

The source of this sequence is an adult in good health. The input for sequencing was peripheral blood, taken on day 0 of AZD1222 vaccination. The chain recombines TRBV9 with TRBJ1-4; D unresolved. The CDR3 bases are TGTGCCAGCAGCAGCTCGGGCGCAACTAATGAAAAACTGTTTTTT. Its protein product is CASSSSGATNEKLFF.